The 22 T cell receptor beta chains below come from one sample, sequenced in a study of patients and donors after allogeneic stem cell transplantation. One entry per CDR3 protein results from TCRdb running MiXCR on the RT-PCR reads. The data show approximately 150,000 distinct CDR3 sequences, 24% seen once. The specimen sequenced was blood, either unsorted or a sorted T cell fraction (not recorded which). The receptors were gathered from a human donor who was either an allogeneic HSCT recipient or a stem cell or donor lymphocyte infusion donor (not recorded which). It is not recorded whose cells these are; they may come from a transplant donor.

This chain links TRBV9 with TRBJ2-5; weak D call: TRBD1 (6 bases). The germline V and J ends were trimmed by 0 bases and 5 bases, with 11 bases remaining between them. The CDR3 consists of 14 residues. Per germline, CDR1 SGDLS and CDR2 YYNGEE. The CDR3, as DNA: TGTGCCAGCAGCGTAGGTAGGGGGATCGAGACCCAGTACTTC. This translates into CASSVGRGIETQYF.

In its sample, this clonotype was seen a few times. The chain employs TRBV5-1 and TRBJ2-5; D may match TRBD1 or TRBD2 (5 bases each). This CDR3 has 14 amino acids. Germline-derived CDR1 and CDR2 are SGHRS and YFSETQ. Deletions cut 0 bases from V and 4 bases from J, with 10 bases between. The CDR3 region is CASSLGTRGETQYF. CDR3 nucleotides: TGCGCCAGCAGCTTGGGCACTAGGGGAGAGACCCAGTACTTC.

The V and J genes are TRBV5-1 and TRBJ1-4; D ambiguous. This CDR3 spans 14 amino acids. V lost 0 bases to trimming and J lost 8 bases, with 11 bases between them. Per the germline V gene, CDR1 is SGHRS and CDR2 is YFSETQ. CDR3: CASSLGTPGEKLFF. The CDR3 DNA reads TGCGCCAGCAGCTTGGGAACACCTGGAGAAAAACTGTTTTTT.

This clonotype was seen more than once but under ten times. The chain is built from TRBV24-1 and TRBJ2-3, with a weak D call TRBD2 (5 bases). The germline gives CDR1 KGHDR, CDR2 SFDVKD. Trimming left V 5 bases short and J 5 bases short, with 7 bases between. This CDR3 has 12 amino acids. In DNA, the CDR3 is TGTGCCACCAGTGCGGGGAGAGATACGCAGTATTTT. Translated: CATSAGRDTQYF.

The chain employs TRBV4-3 and TRBJ2-1; D could derive from TRBD1 or TRBD2 (5 bases each). The CDR3 is 19 residues long. Germline assignment: CDR1 LGHNA and CDR2 YSLEER. Deletions cut 0 bases from V and 0 bases from J, with 18 bases between. CDR3 loop: CASSQEYPEGLSSYNEQFF. In DNA form, the CDR3 reads TGCGCCAGCAGCCAAGAATACCCTGAGGGGCTGAGCTCCTACAATGAGCAGTTCTTC.

The sample holds a few counts of this clonotype. The chain recombines TRBV12-3 or TRBV12-4 with TRBJ1-5, with D possibly being TRBD1 (5 bases). CDR3 size: 15 residues. V was cut by 3 bases and J by 1 base, with 10 bases left in between. The CDR3 DNA follows: TGTGCCAGCAGTTTTTTCAACAGGAGCAATCAGCCCCAGCATTTT. Its protein product is CASSFFNRSNQPQHF.

This clonotype was found a few times. V usage is TRBV20-1 and J usage is TRBJ2-3; 15 bases are shared with TRBD2. Unmatched junction bases numbered 10, after V lost 0 bases and J lost 3 bases. From germline, CDR1 is DFQATT and CDR2 SNEGSKA (reference sequence). The CDR3 is made up of 19 amino acids. CDR3 in DNA: TGCAGTGCTAGAGATGGTGGACTAGCGGGAGGGATAGTTACAGATACGCAGTATTTT. Protein product: CSARDGGLAGGIVTDTQYF.

This clonotype has ten or more counts. The gene calls are TRBV12-3 or TRBV12-4 and TRBJ1-1, with D maybe TRBD1 (5 bases). The CDR3 is 11 residues long. V shed 10 bases and J shed 1 base, with 7 bases lying between them. CDR3 sequence: CATRENTEAFF. CDR3 DNA: TGTGCCACCAGGGAGAACACTGAAGCTTTCTTT.

This clonotype was observed a handful of times. The chain joins TRBV7-2 to TRBJ1-3, with D maybe TRBD1 (6 bases). This CDR3 is built from 14 residues. Germline V lookup: CDR1 SGHTA, CDR2 FQGNSA. Deletions cut 6 bases from V and 3 bases from J, with 12 bases between. The CDR3 loop is CASSLKQGGNTIYF. The CDR3 nucleotides are TGTGCCAGCAGTCTCAAACAGGGTGGAAACACCATATATTTT.

The rearrangement joins TRBV27 to TRBJ2-5; no firm D call. This CDR3 has 13 amino acids. Trimming removed 3 bases at V and 5 bases at J, with 10 bases between. Germline assignment: CDR1 MNHEY and CDR2 SMNVEV (reference sequence). CDR3 in amino acids: CASSLVERETQYF. The CDR3 DNA is TGTGCCAGCAGTTTGGTCGAACGGGAGACCCAGTACTTC.

In this sample, this clonotype turned up a few times. The chain carries TRBV16 and TRBJ1-5, with unresolved D. Germline assignment: CDR1 KGHSY and CDR2 FQNENV. This CDR3 contains 13 residues. Trimming took 2 bases from V and 4 from J, leaving 6 bases between them. This chain's CDR3 is CASSQLTNQPQHF. The CDR3 DNA reads as TGTGCCAGCAGCCAACTTACAAATCAGCCCCAGCATTTT.

This clonotype has just a few counts. The chain couples TRBV12-5 to TRBJ2-5, with a tentative D call TRBD1 (6 bases). V was cut by 6 bases and J by 0 bases, with 14 bases left in between. The CDR3 spans 15 residues. Germline V gene lookup returns CDR1 LGHNT and CDR2 FRNRAP. This CDR3 is CASGPKDSYQETQYF. CDR3 DNA: TGTGCTAGTGGCCCCAAGGACAGCTACCAAGAGACCCAGTACTTC. The entire variable domain, with the rest obtained from reference TRBV12-5 and TRBJ2-5, is as follows: DARVTQTPRHKVTEMGQEVTMRCQPILGHNTVFWYRQTMMQGLELLAYFRNRAPLDDSGMPKDRFSAEMPDATLATLKIQPSEPRDSAVYFCASGPKDSYQETQYFGPGTRLLVL.

The chain couples TRBV10-3 to TRBJ1-1; D remains ambiguous. The V and J ends lost 2 bases and 5 bases respectively, with 9 bases between them. The CDR3 has 13 amino acids. Germline V CDR1 and CDR2: ENHRY, SYGVKD. The CDR3: CAISETRITEAFF. CDR3 sequence (DNA): TGTGCCATCAGTGAGACAAGGATAACTGAAGCTTTCTTT.

This chain uses TRBV29-1 with TRBJ1-5; D is unclear. The CDR3 is 13 residues long. Trimming cost V 2 bases and J 0 bases, with 5 bases left between them. CDR1 is SQVTM, CDR2 ANQGSEA, per germline. CDR3 in amino acids: CSVELSSNQPQHF. The CDR3 DNA follows: TGCAGCGTTGAATTATCTAGCAATCAGCCCCAGCATTTT.

This chain uses TRBV12-3 or TRBV12-4 with TRBJ2-7, with D tentatively TRBD2 (6 bases). This CDR3 is 13 amino acids long. V lost 4 bases and J lost 1, with 8 bases in between. CDR3 amino acids: CASSWEVSYEQYF. The CDR3 DNA is TGTGCCAGCAGTTGGGAGGTATCCTACGAGCAGTACTTC.

The chain combines TRBV6-5 with TRBJ1-5; 7 bases are shared with TRBD1. With V trimmed by 2 bases and J by 6 bases, 4 bases remained unmatched. Germline V lookup: CDR1 MNHEY, CDR2 SVGAGI. The length of the CDR3 is 14 residues. In nucleotides, the CDR3 is TGTGCCAGCAGTTACCAGGGGGATGGTCAGCCCCAGCATTTT. Translation gives CASSYQGDGQPQHF.

This clonotype was picked up a small number of times. This chain joins TRBV20-1 and TRBJ2-3; perhaps TRBD2 as D (6 bases). Trimming took 5 bases from V and 4 from J, leaving 10 bases between them. The CDR3 consists of 12 residues. In germline, CDR1 is DFQATT, CDR2 SNEGSKA (reference sequence). The CDR3 region is CSARESADTQYF. For the CDR3, the DNA is TGCAGTGCTCGGGAGAGTGCAGATACGCAGTATTTT.

This chain uses TRBV12-3 or TRBV12-4 with TRBJ1-1; D may be TRBD1 (6 bases). The CDR3 sequence is 15 residues long. Deletions cut 3 bases from V and 6 bases from J, with 17 bases between. CDR3 region: CASSLGGGLLAEAFF. Here the CDR3 DNA reads TGTGCCAGCAGTTTGGGCGGGGGCCTATTAGCTGAAGCTTTCTTT.

The chain couples TRBV20-1 to TRBJ2-7; 9 nucleotides line up with TRBD2. V lost 7 bases and J lost 0; bases outside the gene matches: 7. Germline CDR1 and CDR2: DFQATT and SNEGSKA (reference sequence). There are 14 residues in the CDR3. The CDR3 nucleotides read TGCAGTGTTCCCTCGACTAGCGGCTCCTACGAGCAGTACTTC. Translated: CSVPSTSGSYEQYF.

The sample holds a few counts of this clonotype. The chain joins TRBV4-3 to TRBJ2-3; D may correspond to TRBD1 or TRBD2 (5 bases each). The CDR3 contains 17 residues. The V end lost 2 bases, the J end lost 5 bases, and 20 bases lay between the germline ends. Looked up from germline, CDR1 is LGHNA and CDR2 is YSLEER. Here the CDR3 reads CASSQRGGERPGDTQYF. The CDR3 nucleotides read TGCGCCAGCAGCCAAAGGGGTGGGGAGAGGCCCGGAGATACGCAGTATTTT.

The rearrangement joins TRBV6-5 to TRBJ1-6; D may be TRBD1 (5 bases). The V and J ends lost 0 bases and 10 bases respectively, with 13 bases between them. The CDR3 has 15 amino acids. Germline V gene sequence: CDR1 MNHEY, CDR2 SVGAGI. CDR3 amino acids: CASSYSVGAVSPLHF. CDR3 nucleotide sequence: TGTGCCAGCAGTTACTCAGTAGGGGCGGTGTCACCCCTCCACTTT.

The gene calls are TRBV20-1 and TRBJ1-2; possible D gene TRBD1, 5 bases. Trimming took off 0 bases at V and 8 bases at J, with 28 bases between the two ends. Looked up from germline, CDR1 is DFQATT and CDR2 is SNEGSKA (reference sequence). This CDR3 has 18 residues. The CDR3 here is CSARDRWGLGRSRSGYTF. The DNA of the CDR3 is TGCAGTGCTAGAGATCGTTGGGGCTTGGGGAGATCACGTTCGGGCTACACCTTC.